These T cell receptor beta chains were read from a single sample in a study of response to subunit inactivated influenza vaccine. MiXCR was run by TCRdb on the RT-PCR reads, yielding one entry per CDR3 protein. The sample yields some 540,000 distinct CDR3 sequences, 20% to 25% seen once. These data also featured in a second study, about T cells expressing NK-cell markers.

The sample consisted of CD4+ T cells sorted from PBMCs, taken roughly 12 days after vaccination. These receptors were taken from a middle-aged man who received an inactivated influenza vaccine. CDR3s include the opening cysteine and the closing phenylalanine or tryptophan. A D gene is named only where the DNA matches it firmly. Rows may omit the clone size; those that give it use once, few, many or a size class.

d_call,v_call,j_call,clone_size,cdr3_aa,cdr3_nt
TRBD2,TRBV15,TRBJ2-3,few,CATRRGLANTDTQYF,TGTGCCACCAGGAGGGGACTAGCGAACACAGATACGCAGTATTTT
TRBD1,TRBV19,TRBJ2-3,once,CASRRQGSSTDTQYF,TGTGCCAGTAGAAGACAGGGTTCTAGCACAGATACGCAGTATTTT
-,TRBV10-3,TRBJ2-1,-,CAISEVPNEQFF,TGTGCCATCAGTGAGGTTCCCAATGAGCAGTTCTTC
-,TRBV11-2,TRBJ2-5,-,CASSATGFETQYF,TGTGCCAGCAGCGCGACCGGCTTCGAGACCCAGTACTTC
-,TRBV20-1,TRBJ2-5,-,CSARDVAKFQETQYF,TGCAGTGCTAGAGATGTAGCAAAGTTCCAAGAGACCCAGTACTTC
TRBD1,TRBV20-1,TRBJ2-2,-,CSASDRQGNTGELFF,TGCAGTGCTAGCGATAGACAGGGGAACACCGGGGAGCTGTTTTTT
TRBD2,TRBV15,TRBJ2-7,-,CATSTSGRAYEQYF,TGTGCCACCAGCACGAGCGGGAGGGCCTACGAGCAGTACTTC
TRBD2,TRBV20-1,TRBJ2-1,-,CSADRFSGKGGDEQFF,TGCAGTGCTGATCGGTTTAGCGGGAAGGGTGGGGATGAGCAGTTCTTC
TRBD2,TRBV9,TRBJ2-7,few,CASSYHGDSGSEQYF,TGTGCCAGCAGCTACCACGGTGATAGCGGGAGCGAGCAGTACTTC
-,TRBV5-1,TRBJ1-2,-,CASSLTKTMDGYTF,TGCGCCAGCAGCTTGACAAAAACCATGGATGGCTACACCTTC
TRBD2,TRBV3-1,TRBJ2-7,-,CASSQNGQGWTSGYEQYF,TGTGCCAGCAGCCAAAACGGACAGGGTTGGACTAGCGGCTACGAGCAGTACTTC
-,TRBV15,TRBJ2-1,few,CATSSESDSSGDEQFF,TGTGCCACCAGCAGCGAGAGTGATAGTTCCGGGGATGAGCAGTTCTTC
-,TRBV7-9,TRBJ2-7,few,CASSLAGYDQYF,TGTGCCAGCAGCTTAGCCGGCTACGATCAGTACTTC
TRBD2,TRBV29-1,TRBJ2-5,few,CSISGGYQETQYF,TGCAGCATTAGCGGGGGGTACCAAGAGACCCAGTACTTC
TRBD2,TRBV20-1,TRBJ2-1,-,CSARTSGRARNEQFF,TGCAGTGCTAGGACTAGCGGGAGGGCCCGGAATGAGCAGTTCTTC
TRBD1,TRBV10-3,TRBJ2-7,-,CAIGQGNYEQYF,TGTGCCATCGGACAGGGCAACTACGAGCAGTACTTC
-,TRBV4-3,TRBJ1-2,few,CASTPVLGGYGYTF,TGCGCCAGCACTCCTGTCTTAGGGGGGTATGGCTACACCTTC
TRBD2,TRBV4-2,TRBJ2-1,many,CASSLNSGTSGGNEQFF,TGTGCCAGCAGCCTAAACTCCGGGACTAGCGGGGGGAATGAGCAGTTCTTC
-,TRBV3-1,TRBJ1-2,-,CASSQDLYGYTF,TGTGCCAGCAGCCAAGATCTCTATGGCTACACCTTC
-,TRBV7-2,TRBJ1-5,-,CASSLYRDSNQPQHF,TGTGCCAGCAGCCTTTACAGGGATAGCAATCAGCCCCAGCATTTT
TRBD2,TRBV28,TRBJ2-2,few,CASNQAGGNTGELFF,TGTGCCAGCAACCAAGCGGGGGGGAACACCGGGGAGCTGTTTTTT
TRBD2,TRBV6-1,TRBJ2-1,few,CASIDGGLVAANEQFF,TGTGCCAGCATAGACGGTGGACTAGTTGCGGCCAATGAGCAGTTCTTC
TRBD1,TRBV7-9,TRBJ1-3,-,CASSLTGATGNTIYF,TGTGCCAGCAGTCTCACAGGGGCGACGGGAAACACCATATATTTT
TRBD2,TRBV5-1,TRBJ2-1,few,CASSLALAGDYNEQFF,TGCGCCAGCAGCTTGGCACTAGCGGGAGACTACAATGAGCAGTTCTTC
-,TRBV20-1,TRBJ1-2,-,CSAGWAVNYGYTF,TGCAGTGCTGGGTGGGCAGTGAACTATGGCTACACCTTC
TRBD2,TRBV3-1,TRBJ2-3,-,CASSREAGDWTDTQYF,TGTGCCAGCAGCCGAGAAGCGGGGGATTGGACAGATACGCAGTATTTT
TRBD1,TRBV11-3,TRBJ2-3,-,CASSQGQGRYTDTQYF,TGTGCCAGCAGCCAGGGACAGGGAAGATACACAGATACGCAGTATTTT
TRBD1,TRBV5-1,TRBJ2-5,-,CASSVQGDRAETQYF,TGCGCCAGCAGTGTTCAGGGGGACAGGGCTGAGACCCAGTACTTC
-,TRBV29-1,TRBJ2-5,few,CSVVHTAHQETQYF,TGCAGCGTTGTTCACACCGCACACCAAGAGACCCAGTACTTC
-,TRBV20-1,TRBJ1-3,few,CSARPPWSSGNTIYF,TGCAGTGCTAGACCCCCCTGGAGCTCTGGAAACACCATATATTTT
TRBD1,TRBV5-1,TRBJ2-7,few,CASSQTGDASYEQYF,TGCGCCAGCAGCCAGACAGGGGATGCCTCCTACGAGCAGTACTTC
TRBD2,TRBV20-1,TRBJ2-3,-,CSAPFGGGVTDTQYF,TGCAGTGCGCCGTTCGGGGGAGGGGTCACAGATACGCAGTATTTT
TRBD2,TRBV6-5,TRBJ2-7,-,CASSSGTRSYEQYF,TGTGCCAGCAGTTCCGGGACTAGAAGCTACGAGCAGTACTTC
-,TRBV5-6,TRBJ2-1,-,CASSLGQVGDNEQFF,TGTGCCAGCAGCTTGGGGCAGGTGGGTGACAATGAGCAGTTCTTC
TRBD1,TRBV6-2/TRBV6-3,TRBJ2-5,few,CASSTGDRYQETQYF,TGTGCCAGCAGCACCGGGGACAGATACCAAGAGACCCAGTACTTC
TRBD2,TRBV20-1,TRBJ2-7,few,CSAEKPTSGRHEQYF,TGCAGTGCGGAAAAACCTACTAGCGGGAGACACGAGCAGTACTTC
-,TRBV11-2,TRBJ2-1,many,CASSSALRAGNEQFF,TGTGCCAGCAGCTCGGCCCTTAGAGCGGGCAATGAGCAGTTCTTC
TRBD2,TRBV11-2,TRBJ2-3,-,CASSPRLAVSTDTQYF,TGTGCCAGCAGCCCGAGACTAGCGGTTAGCACAGATACGCAGTATTTT
-,TRBV4-3,TRBJ2-1,few,CASKDSGSDEQFF,TGCGCCAGCAAGGATTCGGGGAGCGATGAGCAGTTCTTC
-,TRBV2,TRBJ1-2,few,CASSESGNYGYTF,TGTGCCAGCAGTGAATCGGGAAACTATGGCTACACCTTC
-,TRBV28,TRBJ1-4,-,CATLRGTNEKLFF,TGTGCCACTCTGCGCGGGACTAATGAAAAACTGTTTTTT
-,TRBV5-1,TRBJ1-1,few,CASSPTGRDTEAFF,TGCGCCAGCAGCCCAACAGGGCGGGACACTGAAGCTTTCTTT
-,TRBV4-1,TRBJ2-3,few,CASSHEDTDTQYF,TGCGCCAGCAGCCATGAAGACACAGATACGCAGTATTTT
-,TRBV3-1,TRBJ1-2,few,CASSQVAGGRGYTF,TGTGCCAGCAGCCAAGTGGCGGGGGGACGGGGCTACACCTTC
-,TRBV20-1,TRBJ1-1,few,CSARVVQGGTEAFF,TGCAGTGCTAGAGTTGTACAGGGAGGCACTGAAGCTTTCTTT
-,TRBV5-6,TRBJ1-1,-,CASSPDTMNTEAFF,TGTGCCAGCAGCCCCGACACGATGAACACTGAAGCTTTCTTT
-,TRBV28,TRBJ2-5,-,CASTRDVRQETQYF,TGTGCCAGCACCCGGGACGTCCGACAAGAGACCCAGTACTTC
-,TRBV6-6,TRBJ2-5,many,CASSYGGETQYF,TGTGCCAGCAGTTACGGGGGAGAGACCCAGTACTTC
-,TRBV4-2,TRBJ1-3,few,CASSLNGGDSSGNTIYF,TGTGCCAGCAGCCTTAACGGCGGGGATAGCTCTGGAAACACCATATATTTT
-,TRBV20-1,TRBJ2-3,-,CSARSSSPDTQYF,TGCAGTGCTAGAAGTAGTAGTCCAGATACGCAGTATTTT